Sequencing of this TCR beta chain was carried out in a study of T cell responses to AZD1222 COVID-19 vaccine. General study results and limits: Repertoires in all cases were sampled only once the peak T cell response had passed.

As concerns this clone: Its antigen is undetermined. This sample also contains other DNA sequences that code for the same CDR3.

V dropped 3 bases and J dropped 6 bases, with 6 bases sitting between them. CDR3 size: 11 residues. Sequenced by immunoSEQ multiplex PCR; TCRdb stores in-frame clones only, minus some. In the table there are roughly 110,000 clones, around 88% of which are singletons. The chain recombines TRBV12-3 or TRBV12-4 with TRBJ2-7; no firm D call. The sequence was collected from an adult who received the AZD1222 COVID-19 vaccine. The input for sequencing was peripheral blood, taken 28 days after the second AZD1222 dose. The CDR3 is CASSLGGEQYF. In DNA form, the CDR3 reads TGTGCCAGCAGTTTGGGCGGCGAGCAGTACTTC.